A single sample gave rise to the 27 T cell receptor beta chains below, sequenced in a study of blood T cell repertoires in COVID-19. Profiling relied on immunoSEQ multiplex PCR, and the TCRdb table lists in-frame clones only, not all of them. The data contain around 400,000 clones, roughly 86% of them singletons. Sequenced material: peripheral blood. Every receptor here comes from a woman aged 55-70 years with COVID-19, enrolled during active disease.

CDR3 coding DNA: TGTGCCAGTAGTATAGAAAAGCGGATGGGTTCTCGAGGCTACACCTTC. Residues: CASSIEKRMGSRGYTF. This chain links TRBV19 with TRBJ1-2; no definite D call. The CDR3 consists of 16 residues. Trimming left V 0 bases short and J 8 bases short, with 19 bases between. Germline lookup yields CDR1 LNHDA and CDR2 SQIVND (reference sequence).

This chain uses TRBV14 with TRBJ2-7; D is undetermined. The CDR3 is 15 amino acids. Trimming removed 0 bases at V and 0 bases at J, with 9 bases between. Germline V gives CDR1 SGHDN, CDR2 FVKESK. CDR3 region: CASSQDSQNSYEQYF. In nucleotides, the CDR3 is TGTGCCAGCAGCCAAGATTCACAGAACTCCTACGAGCAGTACTTC.

With respect to this clone: Other DNA sequences in the same sample also yield this CDR3. J is TRBJ1-3 and V is TRBV29-1; D is unclear. The CDR3 is 12 amino acids. CDR1 and CDR2 (germline): SQVTM, ANQGSEA. The ends were cut back, 4 bases at V and 4 bases at J, with 8 bases in the middle. This chain's CDR3 is CSVGSGGNTIYF. Written as DNA, the CDR3 is TGCAGCGTTGGGTCCGGGGGAAACACCATATATTTT.

The CDR3 is CASSSRDRGNYGYTF. CDR3 DNA sequence: TGTGCCAGCAGTTCGCGGGACAGGGGTAACTATGGCTACACCTTC. V and J are TRBV27 and TRBJ1-2, with 10 bases aligning to TRBD1. Germline V CDR1 and CDR2: MNHEY, SMNVEV (reference sequence). The CDR3 is made up of 15 amino acids. V shed 4 bases and J 1 base; nucleotides not matched to a gene: 3.

This clone was counted once. The chain joins TRBV11-2 to TRBJ2-5; D possibly corresponds to TRBD2 (5 bases). Germline CDR1 SGHAT, CDR2 FQNNGV. Trimming removed 1 base at V and 5 bases at J, with 11 bases between. The length of the CDR3 is 14 residues. The CDR3 protein is CASSLGASTETQYF. CDR3 DNA: TGTGCCAGCAGCTTAGGGGCTAGCACTGAGACCCAGTACTTC. The full variable domain, in which reference TRBV11-2 and TRBJ2-5 provide the parts outside the CDR3, is EAGVAQSPRYKIIEKRQSVAFWCNPISGHATLYWYQQILGQGPKLLIQFQNNGVVDDSQLPKDRFSAERLKGVDSTLKIQPAKLEDSAVYLCASSLGASTETQYFGPGTRLLVL.

This chain uses TRBV24-1 with TRBJ1-5; D not resolved. The V gene's germline CDR1 is KGHDR and CDR2 SFDVKD. V lost 1 base, J lost 7 bases, and 7 bases lay in between. The CDR3 covers 13 residues. The CDR3: CATSDFYGQPQHF. The CDR3, as DNA: TGTGCCACCAGTGATTTTTATGGCCAGCCCCAGCATTTT.

The CDR3: CASSLSLDQPQHF. The CDR3 DNA sequence: TGTGCCAGCAGCTTATCCCTTGATCAGCCCCAGCATTTT. The chain is built from TRBV7-2 and TRBJ1-5; D is undetermined. Germline assignment: CDR1 SGHTA and CDR2 FQGNSA. CDR3 length: 13 amino acids. V lost 2 bases and J 5 bases, leaving 7 bases between the germline ends.

J is TRBJ2-6 and V is TRBV28, with 10 bases aligning to TRBD1. The CDR3 contains 18 residues. After removal of 3 bases from V and 2 bases from J, the junction contained 7 bases not matched to a gene. Germline values: CDR1 MDHEN, CDR2 SYDVKM. The CDR3 region has the DNA TGTGCCAGCAGTTTTTTAGGGACAGGGGACACTGGGGCCAACGTCCTGACTTTC. This sequence encodes CASSFLGTGDTGANVLTF. The entire variable domain, with the rest obtained from reference TRBV28 and TRBJ2-6, is as follows: DVKVTQSSRYLVKRTGEKVFLECVQDMDHENMFWYRQDPGLGLRLIYFSYDVKMKEKGDIPEGYSVSREKKERFSLILESASTNQTSMYLCASSFLGTGDTGANVLTFGAGSRLTVL.

This CDR3 reads CASSPPWTNTGELFF. CDR3 nucleotides: TGCGCCAGCAGCCCCCCTTGGACAAACACCGGGGAGCTGTTTTTT. V is TRBV5-1 and J is TRBJ2-2; maybe TRBD1 (5 bases). Germline V gives CDR1 SGHRS, CDR2 YFSETQ. With 4 bases removed from V and 2 bases from J, the gap between germline ends came to 12 bases. The CDR3 sequence is 15 residues long.

V gene TRBV19 combines with J gene TRBJ1-4, with 7 bases aligning to TRBD1. Germline V gene sequence: CDR1 LNHDA, CDR2 SQIVND (reference sequence). The CDR3 is 14 amino acids. Trimming cost V 4 bases and J 4 bases; bases outside gene matches: 3. CDR3 residues: CASSTGQVNEKLFF. CDR3 bases: TGTGCCAGTAGTACCGGACAGGTTAATGAAAAACTGTTTTTT. The full variable domain, with the rest looked up from reference TRBV19 and TRBJ1-4, is DGGITQSPKYLFRKEGQNVTLSCEQNLNHDAMYWYRQDPGQGLRLIYYSQIVNDFQKGDIAEGYSVSREKKESFPLTVTSAQKNPTAFYLCASSTGQVNEKLFFGSGTQLSVL.

This clone has ten or more counts. The chain couples TRBV19 to TRBJ1-2; 8 bases are a match to TRBD1. Trimming at V came to 3 bases and at J to 4 bases, leaving 13 bases not matched to a gene. CDR1 is LNHDA, CDR2 SQIVND, per germline (reference sequence). The CDR3 is made up of 17 amino acids. CDR3 amino acids: CASSIAPDRGARYGYTF. In nucleotides, the CDR3 is TGTGCCAGTAGTATCGCCCCCGACAGGGGAGCACGCTATGGCTACACCTTC.

The rearrangement uses TRBV28 and TRBJ1-3; the D is unclear. The length of the CDR3 is 11 residues. With 5 bases removed from V and 4 bases from J, the gap between germline ends came to 3 bases. CDR1 and CDR2 from the germline V gene are MDHEN and SYDVKM. The DNA of the CDR3 is TGTGCCAGCAGTACAGGAAACACCATATATTTT. It specifies CASSTGNTIYF.

The chain joins TRBV28 to TRBJ2-1; 8 nucleotides align to TRBD2. The J segment lost 4 bases and the V segment lost 2 bases, leaving 4 bases of the junction unmatched. Germline CDR1 reads MDHEN; CDR2 reads SYDVKM. This CDR3 region has 15 residues. The CDR3 DNA follows: TGTGCCAGCAGTTTAGGTGGCGGGGGGTACAATGAGCAGTTCTTC. Protein: CASSLGGGGYNEQFF.

The chain joins TRBV4-2 to TRBJ2-3; no clear D. This CDR3 region has 16 residues. V shed 1 base and J shed 1 base, with 12 bases lying between them. CDR1 and CDR2 (germline): LGHNA, YNFKEQ. This CDR3 reads CASSQGGPRRTDTQYF. In DNA, the CDR3 is TGTGCCAGCAGCCAAGGTGGCCCGCGGCGCACAGATACGCAGTATTTT.

This chain connects TRBV11-2 to TRBJ2-5; possibly TRBD1 for D (6 bases). CDR1 and CDR2 (germline): SGHAT, FQNNGV. This CDR3 region has 14 residues. Deletions cut 2 bases from V and 5 bases from J, with 12 bases between. In DNA, the CDR3 is TGTGCCAGCAGCTTAACAGGGTTTGGGGAGACCCAGTACTTC. Protein: CASSLTGFGETQYF.

V is TRBV23-1 and J is TRBJ2-6, with TRBD2 matching over 8 bases. TRBV23-1 is recorded as an ORF, its role being uncertain. V shed 2 bases and J 0 bases; nucleotides not matched to a gene: 9. The CDR3 loop spans 19 amino acids. CDR3 in amino acids: CASSQPGRGRLSGANVLTF. CDR3 bases: TGCGCCAGCAGTCAACCCGGGAGGGGACGCCTCTCTGGGGCCAACGTCCTGACTTTC.

The J gene is TRBJ1-1, the V gene TRBV6-5; D gene ambiguous. There are 15 residues in the CDR3. Germline CDR1 MNHEY, CDR2 SVGAGI. The ends were cut back, 6 bases at V and 0 bases at J, with 14 bases in the middle. CDR3 loop: CASRTFQVVNTEAFF. In DNA, the CDR3 is TGTGCCAGCAGAACCTTCCAGGTTGTGAACACTGAAGCTTTCTTT.

This chain links TRBV15 with TRBJ1-1, with 7 bases matching TRBD1. The ends lost 7 bases at V and 6 bases at J; junction bases unmatched: 20. In germline, CDR1 is LNHNV, CDR2 YYDKDF (reference sequence). The length of the CDR3 is 17 residues. The CDR3 DNA sequence: TGTGCCACCACCAAAAGTAGGAGTACAGGGGAGAGGGCTGAAGCTTTCTTT. It encodes CATTKSRSTGERAEAFF.

The chain links TRBV5-6 to TRBJ1-2, with D possibly TRBD1 on 5 matching bases. V was pared by 7 bases and J by 4 bases, with 20 bases between. Germline V gives CDR1 SGHDT, CDR2 YYEEEE. CDR3 length: 15 residues. Here the CDR3 reads CASAAGLSFGYGYTF. CDR3 nucleotide sequence: TGTGCCAGCGCTGCGGGACTCTCCTTCGGCTATGGCTACACCTTC.

The chain recombines TRBV7-3 with TRBJ2-1; 10 bases agree with TRBD2. With 3 bases clipped from V and 4 bases from J, the junction kept 3 bases outside the gene matches. CDR3 length equals 15 residues. Germline CDR1 SGHTA, CDR2 FQGTGA. The CDR3 DNA sequence: TGTGCCAGCAGCTTTAGCGGGGGGATGTACAATGAGCAGTTCTTC. Protein: CASSFSGGMYNEQFF.

V usage is TRBV7-9 and J usage is TRBJ2-3; TRBD2 is a possible D gene (5 bases). V lost 4 bases to trimming and J lost 0 bases, with 14 bases between them. Germline lookup yields CDR1 SEHNR and CDR2 FQNEAQ (reference sequence). The CDR3 is 16 amino acids. The CDR3 nucleotides are TGTGCCAGCAGCTCACTCACGGGGTATAGCACAGATACGCAGTATTTT. This translates into CASSSLTGYSTDTQYF.

This chain joins TRBV7-3 and TRBJ1-3, with 8 bases matching TRBD1. This CDR3 is built from 14 residues. Germline loops: CDR1 SGHTA, CDR2 FQGTGA. The junction had 3 bases not matched to a gene; V was cut back by 5 bases and J by 3 bases. CDR3 nucleotide sequence: TGTGCCAGCAGCCTAGGACAGGGTGGAAACACCATATATTTT. Translated: CASSLGQGGNTIYF.

This sequence joins TRBV18 and TRBJ1-1; D is perhaps TRBD1 (5 bases). With 0 bases removed from V and 1 base from J, the gap between germline ends came to 9 bases. Germline assignment: CDR1 KGHSH and CDR2 LQKENI. The length of the CDR3 is 15 residues. DNA of the CDR3: TGTGCCAGCTCACCACCGGGGCAGCAGAACACTGAAGCTTTCTTT. It is translated as CASSPPGQQNTEAFF. Looking up the rest from reference TRBV18 and TRBJ1-1 gives the full variable domain: NAGVMQNPRHLVRRRGQEARLRCSPMKGHSHVYWYRQLPEEGLKFMVYLQKENIIDESGMPKERFSAEFPKEGPSILRIQQVVRGDSAAYFCASSPPGQQNTEAFFGQGTRLTVV.

The genes are TRBV28 and TRBJ2-2; 8 nucleotides agree with TRBD2. J gave up 0 bases and V 7 bases, and 4 bases lay outside the gene matches. The V gene's germline CDR1 is MDHEN and CDR2 SYDVKM. The CDR3 contains 15 residues. The CDR3 region is CASIRGGSNTGELFF. CDR3 DNA sequence: TGTGCCAGCATTCGGGGGGGCTCGAACACCGGGGAGCTGTTTTTT.

Regarding this clone: Other DNA variants within this sample encode the same CDR3. This chain uses TRBV5-1 with TRBJ2-7; 8 bases fit TRBD2. CDR1 SGHRS and CDR2 YFSETQ come from the germline V gene. The CDR3 loop spans 15 amino acids. V shed 0 bases, J shed 1 base, and the junction held 3 bases outside the gene matches. The CDR3 coding sequence is TGCGCCAGCAGCTTGGTAGCGGGGAGTTCCTACGAGCAGTACTTC. Amino acids: CASSLVAGSSYEQYF.

The chain carries TRBV10-3 and TRBJ2-5; the match to TRBD1 covers 7 bases. Unmatched junction bases numbered 8, after V lost 4 bases and J lost 3 bases. This CDR3 is 15 amino acids long. In germline, CDR1 is ENHRY, CDR2 SYGVKD. Written as DNA, the CDR3 is TGTGCCATCAGTGCCGCGTCCGACAGGGAAGAGACCCAGTACTTC. It specifies CAISAASDREETQYF.

This clone was recorded only once. V and J are TRBV5-1 and TRBJ1-4, with D perhaps TRBD1 (5 bases). V was clipped by 1 base and J by 7 bases, with 11 bases between them. The length of the CDR3 is 14 residues. Germline V CDR1 and CDR2: SGHRS, YFSETQ. This CDR3 reads CASSLQGKGEKLFF. Here the CDR3 DNA reads TGCGCCAGCAGCTTGCAGGGCAAGGGTGAAAAACTGTTTTTT.